This T cell receptor (beta chain) derives from a study of blood T cell repertoires in COVID-19. Here immunoSEQ multiplex PCR was the method, and the copy in TCRdb shows in-frame clones only, minus some. The table lists 130,000 or so clones, about four fifths of them singletons, with 15% to 25% in the top ten. Germline loops: CDR1 SGHNT, CDR2 YYREEE (reference sequence). The CDR3 consists of 12 residues. The V end was cut by 4 bases, the J end by 3 bases, with 8 bases between. The chain is built from TRBV5-4 and TRBJ2-7, with D perhaps matching TRBD1 (5 bases). This receptor was identified in a man at least 80 years old with acute or convalescent COVID-19. The sequenced material came from peripheral blood. CDR3 in amino acids: CASSADNYEQYF. In DNA form, the CDR3 reads TGTGCCAGCAGCGCGGACAACTACGAGCAGTACTTC.